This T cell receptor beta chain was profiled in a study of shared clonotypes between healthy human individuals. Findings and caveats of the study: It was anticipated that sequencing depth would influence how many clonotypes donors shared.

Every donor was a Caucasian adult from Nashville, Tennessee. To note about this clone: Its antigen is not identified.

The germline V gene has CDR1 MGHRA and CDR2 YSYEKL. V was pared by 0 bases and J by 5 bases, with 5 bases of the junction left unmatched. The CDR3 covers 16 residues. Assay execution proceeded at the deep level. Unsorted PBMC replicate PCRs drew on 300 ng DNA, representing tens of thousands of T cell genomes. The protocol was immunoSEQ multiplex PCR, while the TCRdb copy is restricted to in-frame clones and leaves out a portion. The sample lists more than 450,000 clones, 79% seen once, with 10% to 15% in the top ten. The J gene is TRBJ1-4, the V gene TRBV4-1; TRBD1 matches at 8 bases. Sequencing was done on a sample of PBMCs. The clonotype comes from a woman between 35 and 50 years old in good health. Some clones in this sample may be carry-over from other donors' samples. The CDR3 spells CASSQDSTGGNEKLFF. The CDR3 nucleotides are TGCGCCAGCAGCCAAGATAGTACAGGGGGGAATGAAAAACTGTTTTTT.